The 25 T cell receptor beta chains in this list originate from one sample, sequenced in a study of control samples from healthy donors and cancer patients. Method: immunoSEQ multiplex PCR; TCRdb's copy keeps in-frame clones and lacks some. Of 150,000 to 180,000 clones listed, around 95% are singletons. The material sequenced was blood. Every receptor here comes from a middle-aged man in good health.

This chain links TRBV4-3 with TRBJ1-1, with 10 bases aligning to TRBD1. Germline lookup yields CDR1 LGHNA and CDR2 YSLEER. This CDR3 comprises 16 residues. After removal of 0 bases from V and 4 bases from J, the junction contained 5 bases not matched to a gene. CDR3 bases: TGCGCCAGCAGCCAAGAGCCGTGGGACAGGGGCACTGAAGCTTTCTTT. Translated, it gives CASSQEPWDRGTEAFF.

Only one count was recorded for this clone. V usage is TRBV7-6 and J usage is TRBJ1-1; D is unresolved. Trimming left V 5 bases short and J 6 bases short, with 10 bases between. CDR3 size: 12 residues. Germline V gives CDR1 SGHVS, CDR2 FNYEAQ. CDR3 loop: CASSQTESEAFF. The CDR3 nucleotides are TGTGCCAGCAGCCAGACGGAATCTGAAGCTTTCTTT.

As DNA, the CDR3 is TGTGCCAGCTCACCGCAGACTAGCGGGGACGGGGAGCTGTTTTTT. Its translation: CASSPQTSGDGELFF. The chain carries TRBV18 and TRBJ2-2, with 11 bases lining up with TRBD2. CDR1 is KGHSH, CDR2 LQKENI, per germline. The CDR3 consists of 15 residues. V was pared by 3 bases and J by 7 bases, with 4 bases of the junction left unmatched.

V and J are TRBV11-2 and TRBJ2-2; the D gene is possibly TRBD2 (6 bases). V dropped 0 bases and J dropped 6 bases, with 14 bases sitting between them. This CDR3 has 16 amino acids. The V gene's germline CDR1 is SGHAT and CDR2 FQNNGV. CDR3 sequence (DNA): TGTGCCAGCAGCTTAGAGGGCTGGTGGGGGGCCGGGGAGCTGTTTTTT. It is translated as CASSLEGWWGAGELFF.

The chain has TRBV19 and TRBJ1-2; D might be TRBD1 (5 bases). Looked up from germline, CDR1 is LNHDA and CDR2 is SQIVND (reference sequence). This CDR3 has 12 residues. V was shortened by 5 bases and J by 4 bases, with 8 bases between the two germline ends. CDR3 in amino acids: CASSQGPYGYTF. The CDR3 bases are TGTGCCAGTAGTCAGGGACCCTATGGCTACACCTTC.

The chain combines TRBV4-1 with TRBJ2-1; D gene ambiguous. Germline V gives CDR1 MGHRA, CDR2 YSYEKL. V dropped 4 bases and J dropped 8 bases, with 21 bases sitting between them. The CDR3 is 16 amino acids. The CDR3 reads CASSPLEASQRDEQFF. CDR3 coding DNA: TGCGCCAGCAGCCCTCTCGAGGCTAGTCAGCGCGATGAGCAGTTCTTC.

The rearrangement uses TRBV19 and TRBJ1-3, with D possibly matching TRBD1 (5 bases). The CDR3 extends over 15 amino acids. Germline V lookup: CDR1 LNHDA, CDR2 SQIVND (reference sequence). The V end lost 8 bases, the J end lost 0 bases, and 14 bases lay between the germline ends. This CDR3 reads CASFGTVSSGNTIYF. DNA for the CDR3: TGTGCCAGTTTCGGGACGGTCAGCTCTGGAAACACCATATATTTT.

The CDR3 region is CASSGNSILGEKLFF. The CDR3 nucleotides read TGTGCCAGCAGCGGCAACTCGATCCTAGGTGAAAAACTGTTTTTT. V usage is TRBV7-8 and J usage is TRBJ1-4; D remains unclear. V lost 5 bases and J lost 7, with 17 bases in between. Germline values: CDR1 SGHVS, CDR2 FQNEAQ. The CDR3 is 15 amino acids.

This clone turned up a few times. The chain uses TRBV28 and TRBJ2-3; 13 bases match TRBD2. The CDR3 runs to 17 residues. In germline, CDR1 is MDHEN, CDR2 SYDVKM. The trim removed 2 bases at V and 4 bases at J, leaving 6 bases unmatched. In DNA, the CDR3 is TGTGCCAGCAGTTTACCACTAGCGGGGGGGCGTTCAGATACGCAGTATTTT. Residues: CASSLPLAGGRSDTQYF.

The chain combines TRBV24-1 with TRBJ1-5; D gene ambiguous. Germline V lookup: CDR1 KGHDR, CDR2 SFDVKD. This CDR3 is 14 amino acids long. Trimming took off 1 base at V and 7 bases at J, with 10 bases between the two ends. This CDR3 reads CATSDLRTGQPQHF. The CDR3 DNA sequence: TGTGCCACCAGTGATTTAAGGACTGGACAGCCCCAGCATTTT.

V and J are TRBV9 and TRBJ2-3; 7 positions match TRBD1. In germline, CDR1 is SGDLS, CDR2 YYNGEE. V lost 3 bases to trimming and J lost 4 bases; unmatched junction nucleotides: 5. This CDR3 comprises 14 residues. CDR3 nucleotides: TGTGCCAGCAGCGCCTATACAGGGGCAGATACGCAGTATTTT. Its protein product is CASSAYTGADTQYF.

The chain recombines TRBV19 with TRBJ1-1; D unresolved. This CDR3 has 8 residues. Germline CDR1 LNHDA, CDR2 SQIVND (reference sequence). V shed 7 bases and J shed 11 bases, with 5 bases lying between them. The CDR3 bases are TGTGCCAGTATTTGCGCTTTCTTT. Protein sequence: CASICAFF.

The chain couples TRBV5-1 to TRBJ1-4, with 10 bases aligning to TRBD1. Unmatched junction bases numbered 5, after V lost 2 bases and J lost 7 bases. This CDR3 has 15 amino acids. CDR1 and CDR2 (germline): SGHRS, YFSETQ. CDR3 amino acids: CASSLQGQGGEKLFF. The CDR3 nucleotides read TGCGCCAGCAGCTTACAAGGACAGGGGGGTGAAAAACTGTTTTTT.

This clone was observed once. The chain has TRBV7-9 and TRBJ2-5; no firm D call. V was shortened by 1 base and J by 5 bases, with 11 bases between the two germline ends. This CDR3 region has 14 residues. CDR1 SEHNR and CDR2 FQNEAQ come from the germline V gene (reference sequence). CDR3 coding DNA: TGTGCCAGCAGCTTAGGGGTGAGAGGTGAGACCCAGTACTTC. Residues: CASSLGVRGETQYF.

This clone occurred once. The V and J genes are TRBV5-1 and TRBJ1-5; TRBD1 is a possible D gene (5 bases). This CDR3 is 14 amino acids long. Looked up from germline, CDR1 is SGHRS and CDR2 is YFSETQ. V was trimmed by 4 bases and J by 2 bases, leaving 10 bases between them. The DNA of the CDR3 is TGCGCCAGCAGCGGGGACGGGGGCAATCAGCCCCAGCATTTT. This encodes CASSGDGGNQPQHF.

The V and J genes are TRBV2 and TRBJ2-2; the match to TRBD2 covers 10 bases. Germline V gene lookup returns CDR1 SNHLY and CDR2 FYNNEI. The CDR3 is 17 amino acids. The V gene end was trimmed by 4 bases and the J gene end by 1 base; junction bases not matched to a gene: 6. Here the CDR3 DNA reads TGTGCCAGCAGTGTAAGGGCTAGCGGGGGGAACACCGGGGAGCTGTTTTTT. It specifies CASSVRASGGNTGELFF. Based on the CDR3 plus reference TRBV2 and TRBJ2-2, the full variable domain is EPEVTQTPSHQVTQMGQEVILRCVPISNHLYFYWYRQILGQKVEFLVSFYNNEISEKSEIFDDQFSVERPDGSNFTLKIRSTKLEDSAMYFCASSVRASGGNTGELFFGEGSRLTVL.

The chain uses TRBV19 and TRBJ1-2, with 7 bases identical to TRBD1. J gave up 5 bases and V 6 bases, and 12 bases lay outside the gene matches. CDR3 length: 15 amino acids. Germline lookup yields CDR1 LNHDA and CDR2 SQIVND (reference sequence). The CDR3: CASSHQVGQRYGYTF. CDR3 coding DNA: TGTGCCAGTAGCCACCAGGTGGGACAGCGTTATGGCTACACCTTC. Full variable domain (missing parts from reference TRBV19 and TRBJ1-2): DGGITQSPKYLFRKEGQNVTLSCEQNLNHDAMYWYRQDPGQGLRLIYYSQIVNDFQKGDIAEGYSVSREKKESFPLTVTSAQKNPTAFYLCASSHQVGQRYGYTFGSGTRLTVV.

The V and J genes are TRBV5-4 and TRBJ1-1, with a tentative D call TRBD1 (6 bases). Germline V gene lookup returns CDR1 SGHNT and CDR2 YYREEE (reference sequence). The CDR3 loop spans 13 amino acids. V shed 4 bases and J shed 8 bases, with 15 bases lying between them. CDR3 region: CASSGPGAQEAFF. CDR3 nucleotide sequence: TGTGCCAGCAGCGGTCCGGGGGCACAGGAAGCTTTCTTT.

This chain joins TRBV4-1 and TRBJ2-7, with D possibly matching TRBD2 (5 bases). The CDR3 spans 15 residues. V dropped 0 bases and J dropped 5 bases, with 14 bases sitting between them. Germline V gene data show CDR1 as MGHRA and CDR2 as YSYEKL. CDR3 sequence (DNA): TGCGCCAGCAGCCAAGAATCAGGAGGTATTAACGAGCAGTACTTC. Amino acid sequence: CASSQESGGINEQYF.

The rearrangement uses TRBV6-6 and TRBJ1-2, with TRBD1 matching over 7 bases. Per the germline V gene, CDR1 is MNHNY and CDR2 is SVGAGI (reference sequence). V dropped 8 bases and J dropped 0; count of bases not matched to a gene: 6. The CDR3 runs to 14 residues. The chain's CDR3 is CASLGTDPNYGYTF. Written as DNA, the CDR3 is TGTGCCAGCCTCGGGACAGACCCTAACTATGGCTACACCTTC.

The J gene is TRBJ2-1, the V gene TRBV19; possibly TRBD2 for D (5 bases). The CDR3 is 13 amino acids. V was clipped by 1 base and J by 9 bases, with 10 bases between them. Germline CDR1 is LNHDA and CDR2 is SQIVND (reference sequence). The CDR3: CASSIAAAGEQFF. The DNA for the CDR3 is TGTGCCAGTAGTATAGCAGCGGCTGGTGAGCAGTTCTTC.

The chain recombines TRBV19 with TRBJ2-1, with D perhaps matching TRBD1 (6 bases). V was pared by 5 bases and J by 8 bases, with 10 bases between. Germline loops: CDR1 LNHDA, CDR2 SQIVND (reference sequence). This CDR3 comprises 12 residues. CDR3 protein: CASSVQGDEQFF. The CDR3 coding sequence is TGTGCCAGTAGTGTACAGGGCGATGAGCAGTTCTTC.

The rearrangement links TRBV5-1 to TRBJ2-1; TRBD2 might be the D (6 bases). V lost 4 bases and J lost 6, with 20 bases in between. Germline V lookup: CDR1 SGHRS, CDR2 YFSETQ. CDR3 length equals 16 residues. The CDR3 here is CASSPAEGYLINEQFF. The CDR3 DNA reads TGCGCCAGCAGCCCGGCGGAGGGATATTTGATCAATGAGCAGTTCTTC.

This chain connects TRBV10-2 to TRBJ2-7; D is unresolved. The CDR3 loop spans 13 amino acids. V was cut by 5 bases and J by 0 bases, with 8 bases left in between. Germline CDR1 is WSHSY and CDR2 is SAAADI. This CDR3 reads CASSPPISYEQYF. The CDR3, as DNA: TGCGCCAGCAGTCCCCCAATCTCCTACGAGCAGTACTTC.

The chain links TRBV6-5 to TRBJ1-3; TRBD1 agrees at 9 bases. Germline CDR1 MNHEY, CDR2 SVGAGI. Trimming removed 5 bases from V and 2 bases from J; junction bases left unmatched: 1. The length of the CDR3 is 14 residues. The CDR3 loop is CASSRTGAGNTIYF. CDR3 coding DNA: TGTGCCAGCAGTCGGACAGGGGCTGGAAACACCATATATTTT.